The 4 T cell receptor beta chains below come from one sample, sequenced in a study of regulatory T cells in long-lasting Graves disease. Time point meaning: persistent/refractory GD, antithyroid drugs over 5 years with positive TRAb. From RNA extracted from PBMCs, the TCR library was made. Building the TCR beta libraries relied on iRepertoire HTBI primers, and CDR3 regions underwent Arm-PCR. Via MiXCR, TCRdb re-called the multiplex PCR reads, giving one row per CDR3 protein. The data show approximately 380,000 distinct CDR3 sequences, about 20% seen once. Sequenced material: peripheral blood mononuclear cells (PBMCs), taken when the disease was refractory, from a patient treated with antithyroid drugs. The source is a female donor with Graves disease.

The chain joins TRBV30 to TRBJ2-7; D gene unclear. CDR1 and CDR2 (germline): GTSNPN, SVGIG (reference sequence). V was trimmed by 0 bases and J by 7 bases, leaving 16 bases between them. This CDR3 has 14 residues. CDR3: CAWSVRENVFEQYF. The CDR3 bases are TGTGCCTGGAGTGTACGTGAGAACGTTTTTGAGCAGTACTTC.

Points on this clonotype: The junction shows a germline mismatch at one end, possibly a read error. The chain links TRBV5-1 to TRBJ2-7, with TRBD1 as a possible D gene (5 bases). The CDR3 loop spans 13 amino acids. CDR1 is SGHRS, CDR2 YFSETQ, per germline. CDR3 DNA sequence: TGTGCCAGCAGCTCCAGCAGGGCCTACGAGCAGTACTTC. This encodes CASSSSRAYEQYF. The full variable domain, rest sourced from reference TRBV5-1 and TRBJ2-7, is KAGVTQTPRYLIKTRGQQVTLSCSPISGHRSVSWYQQTPGQGLQFLFEYFSETQRNKGNFPGRFSGRQFSNSRSEMNVSTLELGDSALYLCASSSSRAYEQYFGPGTRLTVT.

This clonotype was recorded only once. With only one base between it and a far larger clone, this is likely a read error. The chain combines TRBV6-2 or TRBV6-3 with TRBJ2-5, with D unclear. CDR1 and CDR2 (germline): MNHEY, SVGEGT. The CDR3 runs to 11 residues. The CDR3 sequence is CVSSYLETQYF. In nucleotides, the CDR3 is TGTGTCAGCAGTTACTTAGAGACCCAGTACTTC.

Many counts were recorded for this clonotype. The V call is TRBV11-2, the J call TRBJ1-2; 7 nucleotides agree with TRBD1. CDR1 and CDR2 from the germline V gene are SGHAT and FQNNGV. The CDR3 runs to 15 residues. The V segment lost 1 base and the J segment 7 bases; nucleotides outside the gene matches: 9. CDR3 DNA sequence: TGTGCCAGCAGCTTAGCCCTCACAGGGGTCGGTGGCTACACCTTC. It encodes CASSLALTGVGGYTF.